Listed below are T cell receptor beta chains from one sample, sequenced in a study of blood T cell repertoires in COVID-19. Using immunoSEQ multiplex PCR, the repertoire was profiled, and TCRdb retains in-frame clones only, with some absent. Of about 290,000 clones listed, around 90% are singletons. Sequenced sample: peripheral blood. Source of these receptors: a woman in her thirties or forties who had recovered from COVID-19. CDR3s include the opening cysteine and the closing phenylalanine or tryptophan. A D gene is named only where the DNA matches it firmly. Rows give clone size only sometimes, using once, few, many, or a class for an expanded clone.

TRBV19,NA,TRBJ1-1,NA,CASTDTGLGTEAFF,TGTGCCAGCACTGATACCGGGTTGGGCACTGAAGCTTTCTTT
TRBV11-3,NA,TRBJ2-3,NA,CASSLVGLAAGSTSTDTQYF,TGTGCCAGCAGCTTAGTTGGGCTAGCCGCGGGCTCGACTAGCACAGATACGCAGTATTTT
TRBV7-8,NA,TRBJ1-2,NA,CASSHRQSEDYGYTF,TGTGCCAGCAGCCACAGACAGTCTGAAGACTATGGCTACACCTTC
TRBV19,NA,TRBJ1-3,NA,CASSIDGGRNTIYF,TGTGCCAGTAGTATAGATGGGGGGAGAAACACCATATATTTT
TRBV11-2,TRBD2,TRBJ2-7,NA,CASSLDRASGSGSYEQYF,TGTGCCAGCAGCTTAGATCGGGCTAGCGGGAGTGGTTCCTACGAGCAGTACTTC
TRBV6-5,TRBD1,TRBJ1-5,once,CASRPDRASNQPQHF,TGTGCCAGCAGACCGGACAGGGCGAGCAATCAGCCCCAGCATTTT
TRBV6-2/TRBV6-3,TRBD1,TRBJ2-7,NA,CASTPGGFPHEQYF,TGTGCCAGCACCCCAGGGGGTTTTCCCCACGAGCAGTACTTC
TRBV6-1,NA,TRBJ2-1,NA,CASSEARGSYNEQFF,TGTGCCAGCAGTGAAGCCCGGGGCTCCTACAATGAGCAGTTCTTC
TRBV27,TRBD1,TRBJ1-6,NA,CASSPWGQGDNSPLHF,TGTGCCAGCAGTCCATGGGGACAGGGAGATAATTCACCCCTCCACTTT
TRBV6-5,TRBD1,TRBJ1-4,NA,CASSRGTGDEKLFF,TGTGCCAGCAGCCGAGGGACAGGGGATGAAAAACTGTTTTTT
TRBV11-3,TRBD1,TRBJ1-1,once,CASSQPGQGNTEAFF,TGTGCCAGCAGCCAACCGGGACAGGGGAACACTGAAGCTTTCTTT
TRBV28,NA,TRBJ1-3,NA,CASLRQHSGNTIYF,TGTGCCAGCTTAAGACAGCACTCTGGAAACACCATATATTTT
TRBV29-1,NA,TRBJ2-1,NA,CSETVYNEQFF,TGCAGCGAGACAGTCTACAATGAGCAGTTCTTC
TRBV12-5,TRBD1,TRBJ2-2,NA,CASGLPLDRGQAGELFF,TGTGCTAGTGGTTTGCCACTCGACAGGGGGCAGGCCGGGGAGCTGTTTTTT
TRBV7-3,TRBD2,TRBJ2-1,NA,CASRFLAGGYNEQFF,TGTGCCAGCAGATTCCTAGCGGGAGGATACAATGAGCAGTTCTTC
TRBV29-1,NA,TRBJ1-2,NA,CSAPTTRNEYGYTF,TGCAGCGCCCCGACGACGCGGAACGAATATGGCTACACCTTC
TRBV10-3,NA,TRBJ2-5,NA,CAISVEVEETQYF,TGTGCCATCAGTGTGGAGGTAGAGGAGACCCAGTACTTC
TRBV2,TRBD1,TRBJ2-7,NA,CASSDPGTDFKQYF,TGTGCCAGCAGTGATCCCGGGACAGACTTTAAGCAGTACTTC
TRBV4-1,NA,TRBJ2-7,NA,CASSQEPGLSTWYEQYF,TGCGCCAGCAGCCAAGAACCGGGACTGTCTACTTGGTACGAGCAGTACTTC
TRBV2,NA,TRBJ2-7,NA,CASTTRTAAYEQYF,TGTGCCAGCACCACTCGGACAGCAGCCTACGAGCAGTACTTC
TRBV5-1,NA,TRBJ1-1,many,CASSFDPGANTEAFF,TGCGCCAGCAGCTTCGACCCGGGAGCGAACACTGAAGCTTTCTTT
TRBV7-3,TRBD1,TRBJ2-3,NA,CASSPGTVSTDTQYF,TGTGCCAGCAGCCCCGGGACAGTTAGCACAGATACGCAGTATTTT
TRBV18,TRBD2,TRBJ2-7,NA,CASSRLAGGREQYF,TGTGCCAGCTCACGGCTAGCGGGAGGACGGGAGCAGTACTTC
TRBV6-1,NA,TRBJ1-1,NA,CASSEARQGGTEAFF,TGTGCCAGCAGTGAAGCGCGTCAGGGAGGCACTGAAGCTTTCTTT
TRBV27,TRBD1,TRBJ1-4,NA,CASSSYGTGFGEKLFF,TGTGCCAGCAGTTCTTACGGGACAGGGTTTGGTGAAAAACTGTTTTTT
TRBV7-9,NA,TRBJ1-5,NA,CASSSSLEPGPQHF,TGTGCCAGCAGCTCGTCACTTGAGCCCGGGCCCCAGCATTTT
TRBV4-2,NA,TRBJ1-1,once,CASSLSGALAEAFF,TGTGCCAGCAGTCTTAGTGGTGCGCTCGCTGAAGCTTTCTTT
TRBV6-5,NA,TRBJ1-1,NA,CASSQRGKAFF,TGTGCCAGCAGCCAACGGGGGAAGGCTTTCTTT
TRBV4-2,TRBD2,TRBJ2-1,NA,CASSQATSGGSYNEQFF,TGTGCCAGCAGCCAAGCGACTAGCGGGGGGTCCTACAATGAGCAGTTCTTC
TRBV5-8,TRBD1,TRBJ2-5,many,CASSSGQSVETQYF,TGTGCCAGCAGCTCGGGACAGAGTGTAGAGACCCAGTACTTC
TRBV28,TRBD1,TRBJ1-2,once,CASSRDRDPISAYGYTF,TGTGCCAGCAGCAGGGACAGGGACCCTATTTCTGCCTATGGCTACACCTTC
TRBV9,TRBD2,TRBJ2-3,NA,CASGYRGGADTQYF,TGTGCCAGCGGCTACCGTGGGGGGGCAGATACGCAGTATTTT
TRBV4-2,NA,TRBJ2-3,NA,CASSQDGGTLTDTQYF,TGTGCCAGCAGCCAAGACGGAGGCACCTTGACGGATACGCAGTATTTT
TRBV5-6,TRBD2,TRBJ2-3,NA,CASSPTRVGLGVRDTQYF,TGTGCCAGCAGCCCAACCAGAGTGGGACTAGGGGTAAGGGATACGCAGTATTTT
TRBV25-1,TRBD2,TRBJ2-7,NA,CASSGLAGAYEQYF,TGTGCCAGCAGTGGTCTAGCGGGGGCCTACGAGCAGTACTTC
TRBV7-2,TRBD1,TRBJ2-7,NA,CASSGPGQASGEQYF,TGTGCCAGCAGCGGGCCGGGACAGGCATCAGGGGAGCAGTACTTC
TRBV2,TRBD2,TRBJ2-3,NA,CAFDGAGGPRDSPDTQYF,TGTGCTTTCGACGGAGCGGGAGGGCCAAGGGATTCCCCAGATACGCAGTATTTT
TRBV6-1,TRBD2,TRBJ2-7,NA,CASSEPGLAGALLPYEQYF,TGTGCCAGCAGTGAACCGGGACTAGCGGGGGCGTTATTACCCTACGAGCAGTACTTC
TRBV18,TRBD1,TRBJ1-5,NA,CASSRDREQPQHF,TGTGCCAGTTCCCGGGACAGGGAACAGCCCCAGCATTTT
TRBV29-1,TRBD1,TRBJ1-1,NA,CSVPGQGNFEAFF,TGCAGCGTTCCGGGACAGGGGAATTTCGAAGCTTTCTTT
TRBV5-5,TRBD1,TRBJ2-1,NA,CASSLDRGSSSYNEQFF,TGTGCCAGCAGCTTGGACAGGGGGTCGAGCTCCTACAATGAGCAGTTCTTC
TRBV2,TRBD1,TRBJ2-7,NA,CASSEADRGTYEQYF,TGTGCCAGCAGTGAAGCGGACAGGGGAACCTACGAGCAGTACTTC
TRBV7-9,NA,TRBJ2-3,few,CASSFFTDTQYF,TGTGCCAGCAGCTTCTTCACAGATACGCAGTATTTT
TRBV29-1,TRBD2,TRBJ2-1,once,CSGRTSGRNNEQFF,TGCAGCGGGCGGACTAGCGGGAGGAACAATGAGCAGTTCTTC
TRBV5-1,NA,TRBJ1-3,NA,CASSPQVPGNTIYF,TGCGCCAGCAGCCCACAGGTGCCTGGAAACACCATATATTTT
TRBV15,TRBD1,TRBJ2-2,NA,CATSLGQANTGELFF,TGTGCCACCAGTCTGGGACAGGCGAACACCGGGGAGCTGTTTTTT
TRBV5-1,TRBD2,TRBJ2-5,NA,CASSGGGGVETQYF,TGCGCCAGCAGCGGAGGCGGGGGTGTAGAGACCCAGTACTTC
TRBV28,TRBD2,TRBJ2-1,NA,CASSRGLAEYNEQFF,TGTGCCAGCAGCCGCGGACTAGCGGAATACAATGAGCAGTTCTTC
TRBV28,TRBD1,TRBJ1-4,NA,CASRGQGDEKLFF,TGTGCCAGCAGGGGACAGGGGGATGAAAAACTGTTTTTT
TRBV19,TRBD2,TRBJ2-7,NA,CASSIGSGGIYEQYF,TGTGCCAGTAGTATAGGTTCGGGAGGGATCTACGAGCAGTACTTC
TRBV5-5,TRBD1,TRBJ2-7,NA,CASSLEKGTGAYEQYF,TGTGCCAGCAGCTTGGAGAAAGGGACAGGGGCCTACGAGCAGTACTTC
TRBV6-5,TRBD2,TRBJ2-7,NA,CASNQQGTSALQQYF,TGTGCCAGCAATCAGCAGGGGACTAGCGCTCTACAGCAGTACTTC
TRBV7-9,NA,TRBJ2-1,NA,CASSQRNWNEQFF,TGTGCCAGCAGCCAGCGGAACTGGAATGAGCAGTTCTTC
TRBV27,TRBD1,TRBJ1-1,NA,CASSPTGIPVPEAFF,TGTGCCAGCAGTCCGACAGGGATTCCGGTCCCTGAAGCTTTCTTT
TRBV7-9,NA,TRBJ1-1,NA,CASSSGGGGNTEAFF,TGTGCCAGCAGCTCGGGGGGCGGAGGGAACACTGAAGCTTTCTTT
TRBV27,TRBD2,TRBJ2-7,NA,CASSLLAGETYEQYF,TGTGCCAGCAGTTTATTAGCGGGAGAGACCTACGAGCAGTACTTC
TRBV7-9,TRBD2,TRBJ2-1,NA,CASSTSGSSYNEQFF,TGTGCCAGCAGCACTAGCGGGAGTTCCTACAATGAGCAGTTCTTC